These T cell receptor beta chains were read from a single sample in a study of CD8 T cells in Susac syndrome. A single record per CDR3 protein comes from TCRdb applying MiXCR to the immunoSEQ multiplex PCR reads. The sample lists 150,000 to 200,000 distinct CDR3 sequences, roughly 95% occurring once. The sample taken for sequencing was CD4+ T cells from PBMCs. The origin of the receptors is a human donor with Susac syndrome. Each CDR3 is given with its conserved first and last residue. A D gene is named only where the DNA matches it firmly. For some rows the clone size is stated as once, few or many, or as a class when expanded; others skip it.

NA,TRBJ2-7,TRBD2,TRBV20-1,TGCAGTGCCTCGGGCCAGCAGACTAGCGGGGGGAGCTCCTACGAGCAGTACTTC,CSASGQQTSGGSSYEQYF
once,TRBJ1-6,NA,TRBV10-3,TGTGCCATCAGTGACGGGGATAATTCACCCCTCCACTTT,CAISDGDNSPLHF
NA,TRBJ2-3,NA,TRBV4-2,TGTGCCAGCAGCGCCGGAGGTTCAGATACGCAGTATTTT,CASSAGGSDTQYF
NA,TRBJ2-5,NA,TRBV20-1,TGCAGTGCCGGGGCCTCTGGGGAGACCCAGTACTTC,CSAGASGETQYF
NA,TRBJ2-1,NA,TRBV2,TGTGCCAGCAGGGTTAGACAGATTGAGCAGTTCTTC,CASRVRQIEQFF
once,TRBJ2-1,TRBD1,TRBV4-2,TGTGCCAGCAGCGAGGACAGGAGAAGAAGTCCCGGGACCGAGGGCTGGGCCTGGCAGTTCTTC,CASSEDRRRSPGTEGWAWQFF
NA,TRBJ1-1,NA,TRBV12-3/TRBV12-4,TGTGCCAGCAGTTTTCAGTCGAACACTGAAGCTTTCTTT,CASSFQSNTEAFF
NA,TRBJ1-2,NA,TRBV12-3/TRBV12-4,TGTGCCAGCAGTCTGCGACAGACCATCTATGGCTACACCTTC,CASSLRQTIYGYTF
NA,TRBJ1-5,NA,TRBV5-6,TGTGCCAGCAGCTTGGCCGGCAGGTCAGGCAATCAGCCCCAGCATTTT,CASSLAGRSGNQPQHF
NA,TRBJ2-3,NA,TRBV27,TGTGCCAGCAGCCAAAGGACCAACACAGATACGCAGTATTTT,CASSQRTNTDTQYF
NA,TRBJ1-1,NA,TRBV12-3/TRBV12-4,TGTGCCAGCAGTTTAGCGCGGGCCCAGAACACTGAAGCTTTCTTT,CASSLARAQNTEAFF
NA,TRBJ2-5,TRBD1,TRBV9,TGTGCCAGCAGCGACCGGGGCAGGGGGATCGGAGAGACCCAGTACTTC,CASSDRGRGIGETQYF
once,TRBJ1-5,NA,TRBV19,TGTGCCAGTAGTCCCCGTTCGGCGGTAATCGATCAGCCCCAGCATTTT,CASSPRSAVIDQPQHF
NA,TRBJ2-1,NA,TRBV12-3/TRBV12-4,TGTGCCAGCAGTTTAGCGTCGAACGGGGTGGAGCAGTTCTTC,CASSLASNGVEQFF
once,TRBJ2-7,NA,TRBV18,TGTGCCAGCTCACCAGCGGGGACTTCCGAGCAGTACTTC,CASSPAGTSEQYF
NA,TRBJ2-7,NA,TRBV14,TGTGCCAGCAGCCAGGGGGCTCTTGGTTCCTACGAGCAGTACTTC,CASSQGALGSYEQYF
NA,TRBJ1-2,NA,TRBV9,TGTGCCAGCAGCGTAGATGAGGGGTCGGACTATGGCTACACCTTC,CASSVDEGSDYGYTF
NA,TRBJ1-1,NA,TRBV24-1,TGTGCCACCAGTGACCCCGGGCAGACTGAAGCTTTCTTT,CATSDPGQTEAFF
NA,TRBJ1-5,TRBD1,TRBV20-1,TGCAGTGCCCCACAGGGGCTGAGAAGCAATCAGCCCCAGCATTTT,CSAPQGLRSNQPQHF
NA,TRBJ2-7,NA,TRBV6-5,TGTGCCAGCAAGCGCTTGGGGACGCCCGAGCAGTACTTC,CASKRLGTPEQYF
once,TRBJ2-5,NA,TRBV11-2,TGTGCCAGCAGCTTAGGGACAAGGGGCCGAGAGACCCAGTACTTC,CASSLGTRGRETQYF
NA,TRBJ2-1,TRBD1,TRBV29-1,TGCAGCGTTGTGGCAGGGGGTACCGGCGGTGAGCAGTTCTTC,CSVVAGGTGGEQFF
NA,TRBJ2-7,TRBD1,TRBV3-1,TGTGCCAGCATGAGACAGGGCTCCTACGAGCAGTACTTC,CASMRQGSYEQYF
NA,TRBJ2-3,NA,TRBV2,TGTGCCAGCACTCGCGATATCACAGATACGCAGTATTTT,CASTRDITDTQYF
NA,TRBJ2-6,NA,TRBV25-1,TGTGCCAGCAGTACGCCAGGTGGGGCCAACGTCCTGACTTTC,CASSTPGGANVLTF
NA,TRBJ1-2,NA,TRBV7-9,TGTGCCAGCAGCTTAGTTAGGCAGGGGTCGAACTATGGCTACACCTTC,CASSLVRQGSNYGYTF
NA,TRBJ2-1,NA,TRBV24-1,TGTGCCACCAGTCCAGGCGCCTACAATGAGCAGTTCTTC,CATSPGAYNEQFF
NA,TRBJ2-5,TRBD1,TRBV3-1,TGTGCCAGCAGCCAAAAGGGGGCAGAGACCCAGTACTTC,CASSQKGAETQYF
NA,TRBJ1-2,NA,TRBV7-2,TGTGCCAGCAGCTTAGTCCCTAGGAGAGGCTACACCTTC,CASSLVPRRGYTF
NA,TRBJ2-3,NA,TRBV20-1,TGCAGTGCTAGAGCGAAGACAGATACGCAGTATTTT,CSARAKTDTQYF
NA,TRBJ2-1,TRBD1,TRBV5-4,TGTGCCAGCAGCTTACAGGGGGCAAACGGGAATGAGCAGTTCTTC,CASSLQGANGNEQFF
once,TRBJ1-1,TRBD1,TRBV5-1,TGCGCCAGCAGCACTACAGGGGGCACTGAAGCTTTCTTT,CASSTTGGTEAFF
NA,TRBJ1-2,NA,TRBV20-1,TGCAGTGCTAGAGTTAATATACGACAGTATGGCTACACCTTC,CSARVNIRQYGYTF
NA,TRBJ2-5,NA,TRBV7-2,TGTGCCAGCAGCTTACTGGCCCCGCTAGGGGAGACCCAGTACTTC,CASSLLAPLGETQYF
NA,TRBJ2-3,NA,TRBV7-8,TGTGCCAGCAGGACAAGGTTAACAGATACGCAGTATTTT,CASRTRLTDTQYF
NA,TRBJ2-3,NA,TRBV28,TGTGCCAGCAGCTCCCTTGCGGGGAGCACAGATACGCAGTATTTT,CASSSLAGSTDTQYF
NA,TRBJ1-1,NA,TRBV18,TGTGCCAGCTCTGAGGCTGAAGCTTTCTTT,CASSEAEAFF
once,TRBJ1-2,NA,TRBV9,TGTGCCAGCAGCCACCCCAACTATGGCTACACCTTC,CASSHPNYGYTF
NA,TRBJ2-3,NA,TRBV20-1,TGCAGTGCTAGAGACGTACAGATATCCCCAGATACGCAGTATTTT,CSARDVQISPDTQYF
once,TRBJ2-1,NA,TRBV30,TGTGCCTGGGCTGGCGGGGAGTTCAATGAGCAGTTCTTC,CAWAGGEFNEQFF
NA,TRBJ2-2,NA,TRBV7-6,TGTGCCAGCAGCTTAGACCCGGTCGGCGGGGAGCTGTTTTTT,CASSLDPVGGELFF